This T cell receptor (beta chain) was sequenced during a study of blood T cell repertoires in COVID-19. Study-level background: Acute and convalescent COVID-19 specimens originated in the United States, Italy and Spain. PBMCs, B-cell-depleted T cells, or T cells provided the cDNA or gDNA that made up the material.

This clone came up once. Study members were between about 18 and 90 years old and lived in 24 US regions. Germline V CDR1 and CDR2: SGHRS, YFSETQ. The CDR3 totals 16 residues. J lost 0 bases, V lost 0 bases, and 5 bases had no gene match. The method was immunoSEQ multiplex PCR; TCRdb's version includes in-frame clones alone and lacks a portion of them. The sample shows fewer than 350,000 clones, almost 90% of them seen only once. The specimen sequenced was PBMCs or T cells enriched from blood (not recorded which). J is TRBJ2-7 and V is TRBV5-1; 8 bases are shared with TRBD2. The receptor was isolated from a woman under 30 with acute COVID-19. This CDR3 reads CASSLAPTSVSYEQYF. CDR3 coding DNA: TGCGCCAGCAGCTTGGCCCCGACTAGCGTCTCCTACGAGCAGTACTTC.